This TCR beta chain derives from a study of blood T cells in healthy people across ages. The second PCR ran about 7 to 12 cycles with a sample-barcoded 5' primer and J-beta primers. A 12-random-nucleotide template-switch adaptor tagged each cDNA molecule. MiXCR was run by TCRdb on the 5' RACE reads, yielding one entry per CDR3 protein. The repertoire has fewer than 900,000 distinct CDR3 sequences, under 40% of them found once; the top ten carry over 10%. Whole-study findings and limits: Higher diversity and more naive CD4+ cells were features of long-lived donors, compared to aged donors. Per million T cells, TCR beta diversity dropped about linearly as age rose.

Collection of approximately 9.3 milliliters of peripheral blood was performed for each donor. The sample holds a few counts of this clonotype. The antigen is not known. Germline CDR1 and CDR2: MNHEY and SVGAGI. The CDR3 is 14 amino acids. V dropped 5 bases and J dropped 8; count of bases not matched to a gene: 8. J is TRBJ2-1 and V is TRBV6-5; the match to TRBD1 covers 8 bases. This TCR was sampled from a man aged 18 to 35 in good health. The sequencing sample was made of blood. The CDR3 region is CASSPGQGGDEQFF. Written as DNA, the CDR3 is TGTGCCAGCAGTCCCGGACAGGGTGGCGATGAGCAGTTCTTC.